Listed here are 23 T cell receptor beta chains from one sample, sequenced in a study of blood T cell repertoires in COVID-19. Clones were read by immunoSEQ multiplex PCR, and TCRdb kept only the in-frame ones, dropping some. Among roughly 250,000 clones listed, 84% were seen once. The sample consisted of peripheral blood. The receptors stem from a human donor in a cohort sampled during active COVID-19.

The genes are TRBV11-2 and TRBJ2-1; D is unresolved. This CDR3 contains 12 residues. Trimming shortened V by 1 base and J by 7 bases, and 5 bases separated the two germline ends. CDR1 and CDR2 (germline): SGHAT, FQNNGV. The CDR3 sequence is CASSLVGNEQFF. The CDR3 DNA sequence: TGTGCCAGCAGCTTAGTCGGGAATGAGCAGTTCTTC.

The chain combines TRBV4-2 with TRBJ2-2; 7 bases align to TRBD1. The CDR3 runs to 18 residues. V shed 0 bases, J shed 4 bases, and the junction held 11 bases outside the gene matches. Per germline, CDR1 LGHNA and CDR2 YNFKEQ. The CDR3: CASSQDWVRGSATGELFF. As DNA, the CDR3 is TGTGCCAGCAGCCAAGATTGGGTCAGGGGGTCGGCCACCGGGGAGCTGTTTTTT.

This clone was seen repeatedly, ten times or more. This sequence joins TRBV7-2 and TRBJ2-2; 8 positions agree with TRBD2. Germline V gene data show CDR1 as SGHTA and CDR2 as FQGNSA. The V segment lost 3 bases and the J segment 0 bases; nucleotides outside the gene matches: 0. The CDR3 length is 15 residues. The CDR3, as DNA: TGTGCCAGCAGCTTGACTAGCGCGAACACCGGGGAGCTGTTTTTT. This codes for CASSLTSANTGELFF.

This chain uses TRBV6-5 with TRBJ1-3; 9 nucleotides agree with TRBD1. The CDR3 runs to 15 residues. V shed 3 bases and J 6 bases; nucleotides not matched to a gene: 6. Germline V gene lookup returns CDR1 MNHEY and CDR2 SVGAGI. The DNA of the CDR3 is TGTGCCAGCAGTTATGGACAGGGGTTGCAAAACACCATATATTTT. It specifies CASSYGQGLQNTIYF.

This sequence joins TRBV19 and TRBJ2-3; maybe TRBD2 (6 bases). The CDR3 extends over 16 amino acids. Looked up from germline, CDR1 is LNHDA and CDR2 is SQIVND (reference sequence). Trimming shortened V by 3 bases and J by 5 bases, and 18 bases separated the two germline ends. The CDR3 protein is CASSIGLAAGGDTQYF. In DNA, the CDR3 is TGTGCCAGTAGTATCGGTCTAGCAGCCGGGGGAGATACGCAGTATTTT.

As DNA, the CDR3 is TGTGCCAGCAGGGGGACAGGGTGCAATCAGCCCCAGCATTTT. Its translation: CASRGTGCNQPQHF. V is TRBV6-4 and J is TRBJ1-5; TRBD1 agrees at 9 bases. The length of the CDR3 is 14 residues. Per germline, CDR1 MRHNA and CDR2 SNTAGT. With V trimmed by 6 bases and J by 2 bases, 2 bases remained unmatched.

This chain links TRBV6-5 with TRBJ2-1; D unresolved. V gave up 8 bases and J gave up 4 bases, with 9 bases separating them. From germline, CDR1 is MNHEY and CDR2 SVGAGI. This CDR3 region has 12 residues. The CDR3 region is CASGPRYNEQFF. In nucleotides, the CDR3 is TGTGCCAGCGGGCCCAGATACAATGAGCAGTTCTTC.

This chain joins TRBV5-1 and TRBJ2-1, with 10 bases matching TRBD2. V shed 5 bases, J shed 2 bases, and the junction held 4 bases outside the gene matches. This CDR3 spans 15 amino acids. Germline lookup yields CDR1 SGHRS and CDR2 YFSETQ. The CDR3 protein is CASSEGTSAYNEQFF. CDR3 in DNA: TGCGCCAGCAGTGAAGGGACTAGCGCCTACAATGAGCAGTTCTTC. Full variable domain (missing parts from reference TRBV5-1 and TRBJ2-1): KAGVTQTPRYLIKTRGQQVTLSCSPISGHRSVSWYQQTPGQGLQFLFEYFSETQRNKGNFPGRFSGRQFSNSRSEMNVSTLELGDSALYLCASSEGTSAYNEQFFGPGTRLTVL.

The chain employs TRBV29-1 and TRBJ2-1; perhaps TRBD1 as D (5 bases). V was clipped by 6 bases and J by 3 bases, with 15 bases between them. The CDR3 length is 14 residues. CDR1 and CDR2 from the germline V gene are SQVTM and ANQGSEA. CDR3 sequence: CSVVTAPLYNEQFF. The DNA of the CDR3 is TGCAGCGTCGTGACAGCCCCTCTCTACAATGAGCAGTTCTTC.

The genes are TRBV6-5 and TRBJ1-1, with D unclear. Trimming pared 6 bases from V and 1 base from J, leaving 9 bases between. The CDR3 sequence is 13 residues long. Germline lookup yields CDR1 MNHEY and CDR2 SVGAGI. CDR3 sequence reads: CASRENPNTEAFF. The CDR3 DNA is TGTGCCAGCAGGGAGAACCCGAACACTGAAGCTTTCTTT.

The J gene is TRBJ1-1, the V gene TRBV29-1, with a possible D match to TRBD1 (6 bases). The germline gives CDR1 SQVTM, CDR2 ANQGSEA. This CDR3 is built from 14 residues. The V end was cut by 4 bases, the J end by 3 bases, with 15 bases between. In DNA form, the CDR3 reads TGCAGCGTTGGATGGGGGCGGGTGGACACTGAAGCTTTCTTT. It is translated as CSVGWGRVDTEAFF.

The chain joins TRBV11-2 to TRBJ2-3, with D maybe TRBD2 (7 bases). Looked up from germline, CDR1 is SGHAT and CDR2 is FQNNGV. Trimming left V 5 bases short and J 0 bases short, with 15 bases between. The CDR3 runs to 16 residues. The CDR3 region has the DNA TGTGCCAGCAGCCACCGGCGGGGGCCTAGCACAGATACGCAGTATTTT. Its protein product is CASSHRRGPSTDTQYF.

This chain links TRBV21-1 with TRBJ2-7; TRBD1 is the table's D call and was not checked against the DNA. TRBV21-1 is a pseudogene locus. This CDR3 spans 12 amino acids. In nucleotides, the CDR3 is TGTGCCAGACGGACAGGGGACTACGAGCAGTACTTC. The encoded protein is CARRTGDYEQYF.

The rearrangement uses TRBV7-9 and TRBJ1-4; D gene ambiguous. Trimming shortened V by 1 base and J by 4 bases, and 13 bases separated the two germline ends. This CDR3 region has 16 residues. Germline values: CDR1 SEHNR, CDR2 FQNEAQ (reference sequence). The CDR3 protein is CASSLGVDIFNEKLFF. CDR3 DNA sequence: TGTGCCAGCAGCTTAGGCGTCGACATATTTAATGAAAAACTGTTTTTT.

The chain is built from TRBV18 and TRBJ2-1, with a weak D call TRBD1 (5 bases). The germline V gene encodes CDR1 KGHSH and CDR2 LQKENI. The germline V and J ends were trimmed by 0 bases and 9 bases, with 15 bases remaining between them. This CDR3 contains 15 residues. The CDR3 sequence is CASSPPGQGLGEQFF. In DNA, the CDR3 is TGTGCCAGCTCACCACCGGGTCAGGGATTGGGTGAGCAGTTCTTC.

This rearrangement joins TRBV11-2 to TRBJ1-1; the D gene is possibly TRBD1 (5 bases). Germline loops: CDR1 SGHAT, CDR2 FQNNGV. Trimming pared 5 bases from V and 1 base from J, leaving 14 bases between. CDR3 length: 15 residues. The CDR3 region has the DNA TGTGCCAGCAGCCGAGCGGGGACCCAGAACACTGAAGCTTTCTTT. It translates to CASSRAGTQNTEAFF.

This chain connects TRBV5-4 to TRBJ1-2; no clear D gene. V lost 2 bases and J lost 1, with 9 bases in between. Germline CDR1 and CDR2: SGHNT and YYREEE (reference sequence). The CDR3 contains 14 residues. For the CDR3, the DNA is TGTGCCAGCAGCTTAGGAGCTTTTAACTATGGCTACACCTTC. Translation: CASSLGAFNYGYTF.

This chain uses TRBV5-1 with TRBJ2-3, with 7 bases fitting TRBD2. CDR1 and CDR2 (germline): SGHRS, YFSETQ. CDR3 length: 15 amino acids. V shed 4 bases and J 4 bases; nucleotides not matched to a gene: 9. CDR3 sequence: CASSRDAGVSDTQYF. As DNA, the CDR3 is TGCGCCAGCAGCAGGGATGCGGGAGTTTCAGATACGCAGTATTTT.

This clone was seen only a few times. The chain uses TRBV9 and TRBJ2-5; TRBD2 matches 12 bases. Germline V gene data show CDR1 as SGDLS and CDR2 as YYNGEE. The CDR3 loop spans 17 amino acids. Trimming removed 0 bases from V and 1 base from J; junction bases left unmatched: 4. CDR3 protein: CASSVDPSGGVQETQYF. CDR3 nucleotide sequence: TGTGCCAGCAGCGTAGACCCTAGCGGGGGGGTCCAAGAGACCCAGTACTTC.

The J gene is TRBJ2-5, the V gene TRBV19; 8 bases are shared with TRBD2. After removal of 6 bases from V and 4 bases from J, the junction contained 13 bases not matched to a gene. CDR1 LNHDA and CDR2 SQIVND come from the germline V gene (reference sequence). The CDR3 loop spans 16 amino acids. The CDR3 region has the DNA TGTGCCAGTAGACCGAACTCCGGGGGGGCCTTAGAGACCCAGTACTTC. This sequence encodes CASRPNSGGALETQYF.

The V gene is TRBV11-2, the J gene TRBJ1-3; D unresolved. Between the trimmed V and J ends, which lost 1 base and 0 bases, there was a span of 13 bases. The CDR3 contains 17 residues. Germline CDR1 reads SGHAT; CDR2 reads FQNNGV. Written as DNA, the CDR3 is TGTGCCAGCAGCTTAGTTTCCGGGAGTAGCTCTGGAAACACCATATATTTT. This sequence encodes CASSLVSGSSSGNTIYF.

The chain is built from TRBV10-3 and TRBJ2-1; 8 nucleotides agree with TRBD2. The V gene end was trimmed by 6 bases and the J gene end by 8 bases; junction bases not matched to a gene: 18. CDR3 length equals 17 residues. CDR1 is ENHRY, CDR2 SYGVKD, per germline. CDR3 coding DNA: TGTGCCATCAGAGGATTGGGGATTGACGGGAGGGCCTATGAGCAGTTCTTC. It is translated as CAIRGLGIDGRAYEQFF.

The chain carries TRBV5-1 and TRBJ2-7, with D unclear. Trimming took off 0 bases at V and 2 bases at J, with 9 bases between the two ends. Germline V CDR1 and CDR2: SGHRS, YFSETQ. The CDR3 runs 14 residues. The CDR3 region is CASSLGSEAYEQYF. The CDR3 nucleotides are TGCGCCAGCAGCTTGGGATCCGAGGCCTACGAGCAGTACTTC.